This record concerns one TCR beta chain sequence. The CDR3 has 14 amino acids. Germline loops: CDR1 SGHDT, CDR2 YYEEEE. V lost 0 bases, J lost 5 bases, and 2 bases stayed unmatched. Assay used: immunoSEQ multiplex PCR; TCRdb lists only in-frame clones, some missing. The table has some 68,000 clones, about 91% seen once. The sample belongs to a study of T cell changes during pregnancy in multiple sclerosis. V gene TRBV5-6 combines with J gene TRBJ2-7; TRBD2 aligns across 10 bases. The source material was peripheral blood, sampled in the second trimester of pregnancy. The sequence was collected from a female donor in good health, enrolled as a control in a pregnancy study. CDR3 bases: TGTGCCAGCAGCTTGGTAGCGGGAGGACACGAGCAGTACTTC. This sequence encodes CASSLVAGGHEQYF.